Included here is one TCR beta chain sequence, with context. What it recognizes is unknown. The sample belongs to a study of blood T cells in healthy people across ages. General study points: The unsorted PBMCs prevented any conclusive comparison of naive versus antigen-experienced cells. Researchers judged that diversity estimates from one million T cells fell short of true values. Among long-lived donors, naive CD4+ cells were more numerous and diversity higher than in aged donors.

The CDR3 runs to 12 residues. Per the germline V gene, CDR1 is MDHEN and CDR2 is SYDVKM. V lost 7 bases and J 7 bases, leaving 8 bases between the germline ends. Then a second PCR, running about 6 to 11 cycles, was carried out with a sample-barcoded 5' primer and a J-beta primer mix. TCRdb re-called the 5' RACE reads through MiXCR, storing one row per CDR3 protein. The sample has some 930,000 distinct CDR3 sequences; under 35% are singletons. The data were also submitted as part of a second study, on T cells of mothers and their children. That investigation notes: Slightly higher, non-significant overlap characterized related mother-child pairs relative to unrelated pairs.

The receptor was isolated from a woman aged 40-49 years in good health. Source material: blood. The chain uses TRBV28 and TRBJ1-6, with D maybe TRBD1 (6 bases). CDR3 in amino acids: CASNRENSPLHF. The DNA for the CDR3 is TGTGCCAGCAACAGGGAAAATTCACCCCTCCACTTT.